The clone carrying this TCR beta chain was observed a single time. The antigen remains undetermined. The sample originates from a study of OX40 agonist ivuxolimab in advanced cancers. Study at large: Ivuxolimab, an antibody acting as an agonist of OX40 (CD134), was used to treat patients. Every patient in dose escalation had hepatocellular carcinoma, melanoma, renal cell or head and neck cancer. General observations from the study: Doses of 0.1 to 3.0 mg/kg were accompanied by clonal expansion of CD4+ and CD8+ blood T cells by week 6.

The germline V gene encodes CDR1 MNHNS and CDR2 SASEGT. The CDR3 consists of 15 residues. V lost 4 bases and J lost 4; bases outside the gene matches: 9. Assay used: immunoSEQ multiplex PCR; TCRdb lists only in-frame clones, some missing. The sample includes about 95,000 clones, roughly nine tenths seen only once; the top ten take roughly 2.5%. The chain carries TRBV6-1 and TRBJ2-5, with 7 bases that match TRBD2. The origin of this receptor is an adult with an advanced solid tumor such as melanoma, head and neck, liver or kidney cancer. Sequencing was performed on CD4+ or CD8+ T cells sorted from blood, taken in a trial of the OX40 agonist ivuxolimab. Here the CDR3 reads CASSAPGGRSETQYF. In nucleotides, the CDR3 is TGTGCCAGCAGTGCCCCTGGCGGGAGATCAGAGACCCAGTACTTC.